The T cell receptor (beta chain) described here comes from a study of tumor T cells in aggressive B-cell lymphoma (dated by TCRdb to 2015 to 2018). CDR1 SGDLS and CDR2 YYNGEE are derived from the germline V gene. Relative to germline, V is 0 bases shorter and J is 1 base shorter, with 8 bases between their ends. Reading from cysteine to phenylalanine, the CDR3 counts 15 amino acids. Only CDR3 DNA remains: 45 bases, in frame from the first base. A remark on this clone: This receptor's antigen is unknown. No clone much larger than this one lies a single base away; base qualities are absent.

The protocol used for the library was the immunoSEQ multiplex PCR assay. TCRdb limited this immuneACCESS table to in-frame rearrangements with V and J called. A share of clones is missing; checked studies link under half to unresolved V genes, and the rest is unexplained. The sample table records roughly 8,100 clones; around 83% of these occur just once. The ten biggest clones cover roughly 5% of the sample. Sequenced input: tumor tissue. Recombination connected TRBV9 to TRBJ2-1, and the D gene may be TRBD2, 6 bases matching. This clonotype was obtained from an adult with diffuse large B cell lymphoma. CDR3 region: CASSVGGRSYNEQFF. In nucleotide form, the sequence is TGTGCCAGCAGCGTAGGGGGGAGGTCCTACAATGAGCAGTTCTTC.